This entry is about one TCR beta chain. Its cognate antigen is unknown. The time point denotes: blood at routine non-recurrence follow-up after resection. This record belongs to a study of spatial heterogeneity in lung cancer. Study summary: PBMC collected at follow-up were sequenced when available, a median of about two years after resection.

Unique molecular identifiers tagged every individual TCR cDNA molecule. TCRdb redid the calling of the 5' RACE reads with MiXCR, one entry per CDR3 protein. The table has 25,000 to 35,000 distinct CDR3 sequences, more than 4.5% seen once. The ends lost 6 bases at V and 7 bases at J; junction bases unmatched: 9. Germline values: CDR1 DFQATT, CDR2 SNEGSKA (reference sequence). This CDR3 region has 14 residues. Overall study findings and caveats: Ubiquitous expanded tumor TCRs showed up in blood more at resection than follow-up.

The chain recombines TRBV20-1 with TRBJ1-6; 7 nucleotides line up with TRBD1. The origin of this receptor is a female donor with early-stage non-small cell lung cancer. The specimen was PBMCs, collected at follow-up. CDR3 DNA sequence: TGCAGTGCCAAAACTTTACAGGGGAATTCACCCCTCCACTTT. This translates into CSAKTLQGNSPLHF.